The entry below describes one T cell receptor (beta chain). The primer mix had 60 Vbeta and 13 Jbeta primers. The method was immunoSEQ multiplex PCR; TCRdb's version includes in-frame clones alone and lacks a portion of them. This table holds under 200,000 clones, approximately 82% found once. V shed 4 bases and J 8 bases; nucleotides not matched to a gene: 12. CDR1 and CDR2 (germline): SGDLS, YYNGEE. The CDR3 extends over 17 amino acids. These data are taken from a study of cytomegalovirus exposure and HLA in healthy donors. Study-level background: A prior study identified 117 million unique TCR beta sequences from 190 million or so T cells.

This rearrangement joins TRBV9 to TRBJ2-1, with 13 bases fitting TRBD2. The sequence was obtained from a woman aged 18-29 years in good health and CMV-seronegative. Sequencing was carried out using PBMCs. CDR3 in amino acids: CASSPTIWTSGRDEQFF. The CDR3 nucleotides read TGTGCCAGCAGCCCAACCATTTGGACTAGCGGGAGAGATGAGCAGTTCTTC.